The 26 T cell receptor beta chains below all came from one sample that was sequenced in a study of cytomegalovirus exposure and HLA in healthy donors. The PCR contained 60 Vbeta and 13 Jbeta primers. Profiling relied on immunoSEQ multiplex PCR, and the TCRdb table lists in-frame clones only, not all of them. The table includes approximately 89,000 clones, around 62% detected once. Sample: PBMCs. All receptors come from a woman in her twenties or thirties in good health and CMV-seropositive.

A few counts support this clone. The chain recombines TRBV19 with TRBJ2-1, with 7 bases matching TRBD2. CDR3 length: 16 residues. The V gene's germline CDR1 is LNHDA and CDR2 SQIVND (reference sequence). Trimming removed 5 bases from V and 4 bases from J; junction bases left unmatched: 11. The CDR3 spells CASSLSGGLGYNEQFF. The CDR3 DNA reads as TGTGCCAGTAGTCTGTCAGGTGGACTAGGATACAATGAGCAGTTCTTC.

CDR3 nucleotide sequence: TGTGCCACTATATACGACAGGGAAAACTATGGCTACACCTTC. Its protein product is CATIYDRENYGYTF. This chain uses TRBV28 with TRBJ1-2; 7 bases fit TRBD1. The germline CDR1 and CDR2 sequences are MDHEN and SYDVKM. The CDR3 totals 14 residues. Trimming at V came to 10 bases and at J to 2 bases, leaving 10 bases not matched to a gene.

The V call is TRBV30, the J call TRBJ1-5; D not resolved. The CDR3 runs to 14 residues. Germline-derived CDR1 and CDR2 are GTSNPN and SVGIG (reference sequence). V was clipped by 1 base and J by 4 bases, with 11 bases between them. This CDR3 reads CAWSAEMRNQPQHF. The CDR3 DNA follows: TGTGCCTGGAGTGCCGAAATGCGGAATCAGCCCCAGCATTTT.

This clone was picked up a small number of times. The chain uses TRBV6-9 and TRBJ2-7, with D perhaps TRBD1 (5 bases). Germline CDR1 and CDR2: MNHGY and SVAAGI. The CDR3 length is 13 residues. V gave up 5 bases and J gave up 4 bases, with 12 bases separating them. CDR3 DNA: TGTGCCAGCAGTACCCTCAGGGAATACGAGCAGTACTTC. Its translation is CASSTLREYEQYF.

The chain combines TRBV5-3 with TRBJ1-5, with a possible D match to TRBD1 (5 bases). TRBV5-3 is sorted into the ORF group, with uncertain function. The V end lost 4 bases, the J end lost 7 bases, and 6 bases lay between the germline ends. CDR3 length: 11 amino acids. The CDR3 loop reads CARSDRQPQHF. In DNA, the CDR3 is TGTGCCAGAAGCGACAGACAGCCCCAGCATTTT.

The V call is TRBV25-1, the J call TRBJ2-7; 9 bases are shared with TRBD1. The germline gives CDR1 MGHDK, CDR2 SYGVNS. Trimming cost V 4 bases and J 3 bases; bases outside gene matches: 7. The CDR3 runs 15 residues. The CDR3 here is CASSVAGQGRYEQYF. The CDR3 DNA reads TGTGCCAGCAGTGTGGCGGGACAGGGCCGCTACGAGCAGTACTTC.

In regard to this clone: The germline gene is not matched at one end of the junction; a read error may be the cause. The chain couples TRBV2 to TRBJ2-7; TRBD1 is a possible D gene (5 bases). The length of the CDR3 is 14 residues. The germline V gene has CDR1 SNHLY and CDR2 FYNNEI. Here the CDR3 reads CASRARQPSYEQYF. CDR3 nucleotide sequence: TGTGCCAGCAGGGCCCGACAGCCCTCCTACGAGCAGTACTTT.

This clone was picked up a small number of times. The chain employs TRBV7-3 and TRBJ2-1; maybe TRBD2 (5 bases). The V gene lost 4 bases and the J gene lost 1 base, with 11 bases spanning the gap. This CDR3 is 15 amino acids long. CDR1 is SGHTA, CDR2 FQGTGA, per germline. In DNA form, the CDR3 reads TGTGCCAGCAGCTCCAGCTTAGCGTCCTACAATGAGCAGTTCTTC. Protein product: CASSSSLASYNEQFF.

V gene TRBV4-3 combines with J gene TRBJ1-6; D unresolved. CDR1 and CDR2 (germline): LGHNA, YSLEER. Deletions cut 3 bases from V and 7 bases from J, with 13 bases between. CDR3 length: 15 amino acids. The CDR3 loop is CASSHGGGQNSPLHF. As DNA, the CDR3 is TGCGCCAGCAGCCATGGTGGAGGGCAAAATTCACCCCTCCACTTT.

The chain combines TRBV30 with TRBJ1-1, with a tentative D call TRBD1 (5 bases). This CDR3 has 16 amino acids. Between the trimmed V and J ends, which lost 0 bases and 0 bases, there was a span of 14 bases. Germline V lookup: CDR1 GTSNPN, CDR2 SVGIG (reference sequence). The CDR3 DNA is TGTGCCTGGAGTGTTCTCTTGGGGCTAATGAACACTGAAGCTTTCTTT. Translating it yields CAWSVLLGLMNTEAFF.

The J gene is TRBJ2-1, the V gene TRBV7-9; 10 bases align to TRBD1. The CDR3 has 16 amino acids. V gave up 7 bases and J gave up 4 bases; unmatched junction bases: 10. CDR1 and CDR2 from the germline V gene are SEHNR and FQNEAQ (reference sequence). The CDR3 sequence is CASTLGGQGNYNEQFF. Written as DNA, the CDR3 is TGTGCCAGCACCCTAGGGGGACAGGGGAATTACAATGAGCAGTTCTTC.

V gene TRBV7-8 combines with J gene TRBJ1-2; TRBD1 matches at 7 bases. CDR1 and CDR2 (germline): SGHVS, FQNEAQ. The ends lost 5 bases at V and 3 bases at J; junction bases unmatched: 3. This CDR3 is 13 amino acids long. The CDR3 DNA follows: TGTGCCAGCAGCCCGGGACAGTACTATGGCTACACCTTC. Its translation is CASSPGQYYGYTF.

The rearrangement links TRBV2 to TRBJ1-5; 8 bases align to TRBD1. Germline loops: CDR1 SNHLY, CDR2 FYNNEI. The CDR3 is 13 residues long. The ends lost 10 bases at V and 10 bases at J; junction bases unmatched: 12. The CDR3 region is CATQNDRGGPQHF. For the CDR3, the DNA is TGTGCCACCCAAAACGACAGGGGAGGCCCCCAGCATTTT.

This clone was detected only a few times. This chain uses TRBV28 with TRBJ1-2, with a tentative D call TRBD1 (6 bases). This CDR3 is built from 12 residues. Germline V gene lookup returns CDR1 MDHEN and CDR2 SYDVKM. V lost 8 bases, J lost 7 bases, and 14 bases lay in between. The DNA for the CDR3 is TGTGCCAGCCAGCGGGGGGCTAGTGGCTACACCTTC. Protein: CASQRGASGYTF.

This chain links TRBV7-8 with TRBJ2-3; the D gene is possibly TRBD2 (7 bases). The CDR3 is made up of 14 amino acids. V was cut by 2 bases and J by 5 bases, with 11 bases left in between. Germline lookup yields CDR1 SGHVS and CDR2 FQNEAQ. In nucleotides, the CDR3 is TGTGCCAGCAGCTTACAGGGGAGGGTAGATACGCAGTATTTT. It yields the protein CASSLQGRVDTQYF.

This clone was counted once. The chain couples TRBV6-1 to TRBJ1-1; TRBD1 might be the D (6 bases). Germline V lookup: CDR1 MNHNS, CDR2 SASEGT. The CDR3 contains 14 residues. V was pared by 5 bases and J by 1 base, with 11 bases between. This chain's CDR3 is CASSFGQTNTEAFF. The CDR3 DNA reads as TGTGCCAGCAGTTTCGGACAGACGAACACTGAAGCTTTCTTT.

The chain is built from TRBV5-4 and TRBJ2-2; 14 bases agree with TRBD2. The CDR3 runs 15 residues. Germline-derived CDR1 and CDR2 are SGHNT and YYREEE (reference sequence). The V gene end was trimmed by 3 bases and the J gene end by 9 bases; junction bases not matched to a gene: 4. The CDR3 sequence: CASSSGTSGGRELFF. DNA of the CDR3: TGTGCCAGCAGCTCAGGGACTAGCGGGGGCCGGGAGCTGTTTTTT.

The chain recombines TRBV4-2 with TRBJ2-2; possibly TRBD2 for D (5 bases). This CDR3 comprises 14 residues. CDR1 and CDR2 from the germline V gene are LGHNA and YNFKEQ. Trimming took off 0 bases at V and 9 bases at J, with 11 bases between the two ends. The CDR3, as DNA: TGTGCCAGCAGCCAAGATTTGAGGGATCGGGAGCTGTTTTTT. The encoded protein is CASSQDLRDRELFF.

The chain combines TRBV5-1 with TRBJ2-1, with a possible D match to TRBD1 (7 bases). The germline CDR1 and CDR2 sequences are SGHRS and YFSETQ. Trimming took off 2 bases at V and 6 bases at J, with 12 bases between the two ends. This CDR3 region has 14 residues. The DNA for the CDR3 is TGCGCCAGCAGCTTTCGACAGGGACTCAATGAGCAGTTCTTC. As protein: CASSFRQGLNEQFF.

This clone was seen a handful of times. CDR3 region: CASSGPDRGNEAFF. The CDR3 nucleotides read TGTGCCAGCAGCGGCCCGGACAGGGGCAACGAAGCTTTCTTT. The genes are TRBV13 and TRBJ1-1, with TRBD1 matching 9 bases. The CDR3 is 14 residues long. Looked up from germline, CDR1 is PRHDT and CDR2 is FYEKMQ (reference sequence). J lost 8 bases, V lost 5 bases, and 9 bases had no gene match. Full variable domain (remainder filled in from reference TRBV13 and TRBJ1-1): AAGVIQSPRHLIKEKRETATLKCYPIPRHDTVYWYQQGPGQDPQFLISFYEKMQSDKGSIPDRFSAQQFSDYHSELNMSSLELGDSALYFCASSGPDRGNEAFFGQGTRLTVV.

The chain combines TRBV15 with TRBJ2-3; 13 positions match TRBD2. Trimming took 2 bases from V and 1 from J; bases not matched to a gene: 3. This CDR3 comprises 17 residues. Germline-derived CDR1 and CDR2 are LNHNV and YYDKDF (reference sequence). The DNA for the CDR3 is TGTGCCACCAGCAGATCTACTAGCGGGGGGGGCACAGATACGCAGTATTTT. Protein: CATSRSTSGGGTDTQYF.

The J gene is TRBJ2-3, the V gene TRBV6-5, with 11 bases lining up with TRBD2. Trimming took 10 bases from V and 3 from J; bases not matched to a gene: 6. CDR1 MNHEY and CDR2 SVGAGI come from the germline V gene. The CDR3 sequence is 14 residues long. The CDR3 here is CATHSSGGTDTQYF. The CDR3 bases are TGTGCCACCCACTCTAGCGGGGGGACAGATACGCAGTATTTT.

This clone was seen more than once but under ten times. The chain employs TRBV7-3 and TRBJ2-5, with D possibly matching TRBD2 (5 bases). Per the germline V gene, CDR1 is SGHTA and CDR2 is FQGTGA. CDR3 length equals 15 residues. The ends were cut back, 1 base at V and 4 bases at J, with 13 bases in the middle. CDR3 amino acids: CASSLIPGIPETQYF. The CDR3 DNA is TGTGCCAGCAGCTTAATTCCGGGAATTCCAGAGACCCAGTACTTC.

The chain carries TRBV14 and TRBJ2-7; D uncertain. The V end was cut by 5 bases, the J end by 3 bases, with 8 bases between. Germline V gene data show CDR1 as SGHDN and CDR2 as FVKESK. The CDR3 runs 12 residues. CDR3 protein: CASSNTFYEQYF. CDR3 DNA: TGTGCCAGCAGCAACACATTCTACGAGCAGTACTTC.

This clone was seen a single time. This rearrangement joins TRBV10-3 to TRBJ2-7; possibly TRBD2 for D (6 bases). The CDR3 covers 13 residues. V lost 10 bases and J lost 2, with 15 bases in between. The germline V gene encodes CDR1 ENHRY and CDR2 SYGVKD. CDR3 sequence reads: CATKDYSTYEQYF. In DNA form, the CDR3 reads TGTGCCACAAAGGACTACTCTACCTACGAGCAGTACTTC.

This clone has only one observation. The rearrangement joins TRBV7-2 to TRBJ1-3; 7 bases match TRBD1. This CDR3 is built from 15 residues. The V segment lost 6 bases and the J segment 4 bases; nucleotides outside the gene matches: 9. Germline V gives CDR1 SGHTA, CDR2 FQGNSA. Here the CDR3 reads CASSPDRAMGNTIYF. CDR3 DNA sequence: TGTGCCAGCAGTCCTGACAGGGCGATGGGAAACACCATATATTTT.